The 26 T cell receptor beta chains presented below share a single source sample, sequenced in a study of T cells in tuberculosis. Produced via immunoSEQ multiplex PCR; TCRdb's table is partial and in-frame only. This table has some 90,000 clones, under 95% appearing once. Cells were sorted from thawed PBMC rested overnight and stained with GMM-loaded CD1B tetramer, viability dye and anti-CD3. C32 glucose monomycolate from Rhodococcus equi was loaded onto the CD1B tetramers. Sample: CD1b-GMM tetramer-negative cells sorted from PBMCs. The receptors were gathered from an adult woman with latent tuberculosis.

The V gene is TRBV30, the J gene TRBJ1-2; the match to TRBD1 covers 7 bases. The CDR3 is made up of 11 amino acids. Germline V gives CDR1 GTSNPN, CDR2 SVGIG (reference sequence). Written as DNA, the CDR3 is TGTTGTTCGGGACAGAACTATGGCTACACCTTC. Translated, it gives CCSGQNYGYTF.

J is TRBJ1-1 and V is TRBV10-3; D may be TRBD1 (5 bases). V shed 3 bases and J shed 12 bases, with 23 bases lying between them. This CDR3 is built from 15 residues. Germline lookup yields CDR1 ENHRY and CDR2 SYGVKD. The CDR3 DNA reads as TGTGCCATCAGTGACCCAGTCCGACAGTACCACTTGTCTTTCTTT. Translation: CAISDPVRQYHLSFF.

This chain uses TRBV9 with TRBJ1-2; TRBD1 is a possible D gene (5 bases). Looked up from germline, CDR1 is SGDLS and CDR2 is YYNGEE. Trimming pared 3 bases from V and 8 bases from J, leaving 11 bases between. This CDR3 is built from 12 residues. The CDR3 spells CASSGRGAGYTF. The DNA for the CDR3 is TGTGCCAGCAGCGGTCGTGGGGCGGGCTACACCTTC.

This chain uses TRBV30 with TRBJ2-1, with D possibly being TRBD1 (7 bases). The CDR3 has 16 residues. The ends were cut back, 5 bases at V and 4 bases at J, with 21 bases in the middle. Germline-derived CDR1 and CDR2 are GTSNPN and SVGIG (reference sequence). This chain's CDR3 is CAWAPAGTAPYNEQFF. The CDR3 DNA is TGTGCCTGGGCCCCGGCGGGGACAGCCCCTTACAATGAGCAGTTCTTC.

V is TRBV5-1 and J is TRBJ2-3, with 7 bases fitting TRBD2. This CDR3 contains 13 residues. Germline V CDR1 and CDR2: SGHRS, YFSETQ. Trimming at V came to 4 bases and at J to 4 bases, leaving 3 bases not matched to a gene. CDR3 protein: CASSTSGADTQYF. In nucleotides, the CDR3 is TGCGCCAGCAGCACAAGCGGGGCAGATACGCAGTATTTT.

The V and J genes are TRBV11-2 and TRBJ1-3; 9 positions match TRBD1. J gave up 7 bases and V 3 bases, and 4 bases lay outside the gene matches. CDR1 and CDR2 (germline): SGHAT, FQNNGV. This CDR3 spans 14 amino acids. CDR3 coding DNA: TGTGCCAGCAGCTTGGGGGACAGGGTGAACACCATATATTTT. Translating it yields CASSLGDRVNTIYF.

This clone was observed a single time. CDR3: CASSPGHLTYSNQPQHF. CDR3 in DNA: TGTGCCAGTAGTCCGGGACATCTTACATATAGCAATCAGCCCCAGCATTTT. The genes are TRBV19 and TRBJ1-5; possibly TRBD1 for D (6 bases). CDR1 is LNHDA, CDR2 SQIVND, per germline (reference sequence). This CDR3 has 17 amino acids. V was clipped by 5 bases and J by 0 bases, with 17 bases between them. Full variable domain (rest looked up from reference TRBV19 and TRBJ1-5): DGGITQSPKYLFRKEGQNVTLSCEQNLNHDAMYWYRQDPGQGLRLIYYSQIVNDFQKGDIAEGYSVSREKKESFPLTVTSAQKNPTAFYLCASSPGHLTYSNQPQHFGDGTRLSIL.

This chain uses TRBV11-2 with TRBJ2-3, with 9 bases fitting TRBD2. After removal of 5 bases from V and 5 bases from J, the junction contained 14 bases not matched to a gene. CDR3 size: 17 residues. Germline loops: CDR1 SGHAT, CDR2 FQNNGV. The CDR3 region has the DNA TGTGCCAGCAGCCCCCACGGAACCTTGACTAGCGGAGATACGCAGTATTTT. Residues: CASSPHGTLTSGDTQYF.

The rearrangement links TRBV29-1 to TRBJ2-5; possibly TRBD2 for D (5 bases). CDR1 is SQVTM, CDR2 ANQGSEA, per germline. Trimming took 3 bases from V and 5 from J, leaving 13 bases between them. This CDR3 has 13 amino acids. CDR3 protein: CSVDELAGETQYF. CDR3 in DNA: TGCAGCGTTGATGAGCTAGCTGGGGAGACCCAGTACTTC.

The chain couples TRBV7-9 to TRBJ1-1; tentatively, D is TRBD1 (5 bases). The CDR3 is 14 residues long. Germline values: CDR1 SEHNR, CDR2 FQNEAQ (reference sequence). Trimming removed 4 bases at V and 1 base at J, with 10 bases between. CDR3 DNA: TGTGCCAGCAGCTCTAAACAGGCGAACACTGAAGCTTTCTTT. It codes for CASSSKQANTEAFF.

This clone has just one count. The J gene is TRBJ2-1, the V gene TRBV19; D possibly corresponds to TRBD2 (5 bases). The germline V and J ends were trimmed by 6 bases and 2 bases, with 8 bases remaining between them. Per germline, CDR1 LNHDA and CDR2 SQIVND (reference sequence). This CDR3 spans 13 amino acids. CDR3 sequence reads: CASSPGTYNEQFF. The DNA for the CDR3 is TGTGCCAGTAGCCCGGGGACCTACAATGAGCAGTTCTTC.

The CDR3 is CASSLTVEETQYF. CDR3 nucleotide sequence: TGTGCCAGCAGCTTAACAGTAGAAGAGACCCAGTACTTC. This sequence joins TRBV7-3 and TRBJ2-5; D not certain. The CDR3 totals 13 residues. Trimming removed 0 bases at V and 3 bases at J, with 5 bases between. Germline V gene lookup returns CDR1 SGHTA and CDR2 FQGTGA. Complete variable domain (other parts from reference TRBV7-3 and TRBJ2-5): GAGVSQTPSNKVTEKGKYVELRCDPISGHTALYWYRQSLGQGPEFLIYFQGTGAADDSGLPNDRFFAVRPEGSVSTLKIQRTERGDSAVYLCASSLTVEETQYFGPGTRLLVL.

The gene calls are TRBV5-8 and TRBJ1-5; tentatively, D is TRBD1 (5 bases). Trimming shortened V by 0 bases and J by 3 bases, and 7 bases separated the two germline ends. The CDR3 spans 14 residues. Germline values: CDR1 SGHTS, CDR2 YDEGEE. The chain's CDR3 is CASSLADTNQPQHF. CDR3 DNA sequence: TGTGCCAGCAGCTTGGCGGACACCAATCAGCCCCAGCATTTT.

The chain links TRBV5-1 to TRBJ2-1; TRBD2 agrees at 12 bases. Germline trimming cut 4 bases from V and 0 bases from J; bases unmatched to any gene: 11. The length of the CDR3 is 19 residues. The germline V gene encodes CDR1 SGHRS and CDR2 YFSETQ. The CDR3, as DNA: TGCGCCAGCAGCCCGGGACTAGCGGGCCACAGGAGCTCCTACAATGAGCAGTTCTTC. Its translation: CASSPGLAGHRSSYNEQFF.

This clone was detected once. V gene TRBV7-2 combines with J gene TRBJ2-3; 9 bases are shared with TRBD2. CDR3 length: 17 residues. J lost 0 bases, V lost 0 bases, and 4 bases had no gene match. The germline V gene has CDR1 SGHTA and CDR2 FQGNSA. Written as DNA, the CDR3 is TGTGCCAGCAGCTTAGCTCGGCGGGGGGGCAGCACAGATACGCAGTATTTT. Translated, it gives CASSLARRGGSTDTQYF.

The gene calls are TRBV2 and TRBJ1-1; D remains ambiguous. This CDR3 has 13 residues. Per germline, CDR1 SNHLY and CDR2 FYNNEI. Trimming removed 9 bases at V and 11 bases at J, with 22 bases between. This CDR3 is CARQNSFQGGAFF. In DNA form, the CDR3 reads TGTGCCAGACAAAACAGTTTCCAAGGTGGGGCTTTCTTT. The entire variable domain, with the rest obtained from reference TRBV2 and TRBJ1-1, is as follows: EPEVTQTPSHQVTQMGQEVILRCVPISNHLYFYWYRQILGQKVEFLVSFYNNEISEKSEIFDDQFSVERPDGSNFTLKIRSTKLEDSAMYFCARQNSFQGGAFFGQGTRLTVV.

The chain uses TRBV7-9 and TRBJ1-4, with D tentatively TRBD1 (6 bases). The CDR3 is 18 residues long. Germline values: CDR1 SEHNR, CDR2 FQNEAQ (reference sequence). V was shortened by 6 bases and J by 0 bases, with 20 bases between the two germline ends. CDR3 residues: CASSFKTGTKATNEKLFF. CDR3 DNA sequence: TGTGCCAGCAGTTTTAAAACCGGGACAAAAGCAACTAATGAAAAACTGTTTTTT.

The chain links TRBV6-4 to TRBJ2-7, with no clear D. Per the germline V gene, CDR1 is MRHNA and CDR2 is SNTAGT. V lost 10 bases, J lost 2 bases, and 12 bases lay in between. The CDR3 sequence is 12 residues long. The CDR3 DNA reads as TGTGCCACCGCCCGACTCACCTACGAGCAGTACGTC. Translated: CATARLTYEQYV.

The chain combines TRBV10-3 with TRBJ1-6; 7 bases line up with TRBD1. V gave up 7 bases and J gave up 5 bases; unmatched junction bases: 5. The V gene's germline CDR1 is ENHRY and CDR2 SYGVKD. This CDR3 spans 14 amino acids. The DNA of the CDR3 is TGTGCCATCAAGGAAGGACAGGATAATTCACCCCTCCACTTT. Its protein product is CAIKEGQDNSPLHF.

V gene TRBV2 combines with J gene TRBJ1-1; D might be TRBD1 (5 bases). Deletions cut 1 base from V and 11 bases from J, with 17 bases between. Germline loops: CDR1 SNHLY, CDR2 FYNNEI. CDR3 size: 14 residues. The CDR3 sequence is CASSEGGMGRYAFF. DNA of the CDR3: TGTGCCAGCAGTGAAGGGGGGATGGGGAGGTATGCTTTCTTT. The whole variable domain, remainder taken from reference TRBV2 and TRBJ1-1, is EPEVTQTPSHQVTQMGQEVILRCVPISNHLYFYWYRQILGQKVEFLVSFYNNEISEKSEIFDDQFSVERPDGSNFTLKIRSTKLEDSAMYFCASSEGGMGRYAFFGQGTRLTVV.

The rearrangement joins TRBV6-1 to TRBJ2-7; the match to TRBD1 covers 7 bases. There are 13 residues in the CDR3. Germline V CDR1 and CDR2: MNHNS, SASEGT. This CDR3 is CASGDRVPPEQYV. CDR3 nucleotide sequence: TGTGCCAGCGGTGACAGGGTCCCTCCAGAGCAGTACGTC.

This chain uses TRBV6-1 with TRBJ1-1, with D possibly matching TRBD1 (6 bases). V lost 8 bases and J 1 base, leaving 11 bases between the germline ends. The germline gives CDR1 MNHNS, CDR2 SASEGT. The CDR3 contains 13 residues. The CDR3 loop is CASWTETNTEAFF. For the CDR3, the DNA is TGTGCCAGCTGGACAGAGACGAACACTGAAGCTTTCTTT.

The CDR3 sequence: CASSLGGPNYGYTF. The CDR3 nucleotides are TGTGCCAGCAGCTTAGGCGGTCCCAACTATGGCTACACCTTC. This chain connects TRBV7-2 to TRBJ1-2, with unresolved D. CDR1 and CDR2 from the germline V gene are SGHTA and FQGNSA. CDR3 length: 14 amino acids. Deletions cut 1 base from V and 2 bases from J, with 8 bases between. Full variable domain (rest looked up from reference TRBV7-2 and TRBJ1-2): GAGVSQSPSNKVTEKGKDVELRCDPISGHTALYWYRQSLGQGLEFLIYFQGNSAPDKSGLPSDRFSAERTGGSVSTLTIQRTQQEDSAVYLCASSLGGPNYGYTFGSGTRLTVV.

The rearrangement links TRBV14 to TRBJ1-5; 10 bases map to TRBD1. CDR1 is SGHDN, CDR2 FVKESK, per germline. The CDR3 contains 15 residues. Unmatched junction bases numbered 6, after V lost 3 bases and J lost 7 bases. CDR3 protein: CASSQGTGVSQPQHF. In DNA form, the CDR3 reads TGTGCCAGCAGCCAGGGGACAGGGGTAAGCCAGCCCCAGCATTTT.

This chain uses TRBV7-9 with TRBJ2-2, with D possibly being TRBD1 (5 bases). V was clipped by 0 bases and J by 3 bases, with 11 bases between them. The CDR3 is 16 residues long. Germline CDR1 SEHNR, CDR2 FQNEAQ (reference sequence). The CDR3 bases are TGTGCCAGCAGCTTAGCCCTCTGGACACACACCGGGGAGCTGTTTTTT. This gives the protein CASSLALWTHTGELFF.

The CDR3 DNA is TGTGCCAGCAGCTTAGCTGCCGGGACAGGGGATTCACCCCTCCACTTT. This translates into CASSLAAGTGDSPLHF. V gene TRBV7-2 combines with J gene TRBJ1-6; 10 nucleotides line up with TRBD1. Per the germline V gene, CDR1 is SGHTA and CDR2 is FQGNSA. V lost 0 bases to trimming and J lost 8 bases; unmatched junction nucleotides: 4. The CDR3 extends over 16 amino acids. Based on the CDR3 plus reference TRBV7-2 and TRBJ1-6, the full variable domain is GAGVSQSPSNKVTEKGKDVELRCDPISGHTALYWYRQSLGQGLEFLIYFQGNSAPDKSGLPSDRFSAERTGGSVSTLTIQRTQQEDSAVYLCASSLAAGTGDSPLHFGNGTRLTVT.